The next 24 T cell receptor beta chains were all read from a single sample in a study of T cell responses to AZD1222 COVID-19 vaccine. Libraries were prepared by immunoSEQ multiplex PCR; TCRdb keeps only in-frame clonotypes and omits some of them. The data show about 170,000 clones, 80% to 90% seen once. The material was peripheral blood, obtained on day 0 of AZD1222 vaccination. All receptors derive from an adult in good health.

V is TRBV7-8 and J is TRBJ1-3; D possibly corresponds to TRBD1 (6 bases). V lost 5 bases and J 4 bases, leaving 18 bases between the germline ends. Germline V lookup: CDR1 SGHVS, CDR2 FQNEAQ. The CDR3 is made up of 16 amino acids. Written as DNA, the CDR3 is TGTGCCAGCAGCCCCCGACGACACGACAGGGGAAACACCATATATTTT. This sequence encodes CASSPRRHDRGNTIYF.

The chain is built from TRBV5-6 and TRBJ1-5; TRBD1 might be the D (5 bases). V lost 3 bases to trimming and J lost 3 bases, with 10 bases between them. CDR1 is SGHDT, CDR2 YYEEEE, per germline. The CDR3 has 14 residues. The CDR3 nucleotides are TGTGCCAGCAGCTCAGGGATTTCCAATCAGCCCCAGCATTTT. It is translated as CASSSGISNQPQHF.

The chain has TRBV6-5 and TRBJ2-1; no definite D call. Trimming removed 2 bases from V and 4 bases from J, with 15 bases in between. From germline, CDR1 is MNHEY and CDR2 SVGAGI. The length of the CDR3 is 16 residues. The CDR3 nucleotides read TGTGCCAGCAGTTACCGTTTCTCTTTACGATACAATGAGCAGTTCTTC. Residues: CASSYRFSLRYNEQFF.

The V gene is TRBV21-1, the J gene TRBJ2-1; the table's TRBD2 call for D was not verified on the DNA. TRBV21-1 is assigned pseudogene status. This CDR3 contains 16 residues. CDR3 amino acids: CASSRMLRGGYNEQFF. Written as DNA, the CDR3 is TGTGCCAGCAGCAGGATGTTGCGGGGGGGATACAATGAGCAGTTCTTC.

This sequence joins TRBV5-1 and TRBJ2-1; 8 bases are a match to TRBD1. The CDR3 has 14 residues. V lost 5 bases, J lost 8 bases, and 9 bases stayed unmatched. Germline V gene sequence: CDR1 SGHRS, CDR2 YFSETQ. The CDR3 DNA is TGCGCCAGCAGTTCCGGACAGGGTACCGATGAGCAGTTCTTC. Protein sequence: CASSSGQGTDEQFF.

V gene TRBV7-9 combines with J gene TRBJ2-1; D is perhaps TRBD1 (6 bases). This CDR3 has 16 residues. With 0 bases removed from V and 5 bases from J, the gap between germline ends came to 14 bases. Germline values: CDR1 SEHNR, CDR2 FQNEAQ (reference sequence). The CDR3 here is CASSLAPAGVHNEQFF. The CDR3 DNA is TGTGCCAGCAGCTTAGCGCCGGCAGGGGTGCACAATGAGCAGTTCTTC.

A single count supports this clone. V and J are TRBV29-1 and TRBJ2-2; D possibly uses TRBD1 or TRBD2 (6 bases each). The CDR3 totals 15 residues. V shed 7 bases and J shed 4 bases, with 19 bases lying between them. Germline V gives CDR1 SQVTM, CDR2 ANQGSEA. The CDR3 nucleotides are TGCAGCGCAAGGAGGGGGGAGCGTAGCACCGGGGAGCTGTTTTTT. It translates to CSARRGERSTGELFF.

This sequence joins TRBV5-4 and TRBJ2-2, with 7 bases aligning to TRBD1. J was trimmed by 7 bases and V by 4 bases; bases with no gene match: 4. Germline CDR1 SGHNT, CDR2 YYREEE (reference sequence). The CDR3 covers 13 residues. Here the CDR3 DNA reads TGTGCCAGCAGCCCAGGGACAGTCGGGGAGCTGTTTTTT. Protein sequence: CASSPGTVGELFF.

The chain uses TRBV12-3 or TRBV12-4 and TRBJ1-2; perhaps TRBD1 as D (5 bases). V lost 5 bases and J lost 5, with 12 bases in between. The CDR3 consists of 13 residues. In DNA form, the CDR3 reads TGTGCCAGCAGTACCACCGGGACTTATGGCTACACCTTC. Its translation is CASSTTGTYGYTF.

As DNA, the CDR3 is TGTGCCAGCAGCCAAAGTGGTCCTGGAAACACCATATATTTT. Protein: CASSQSGPGNTIYF. This chain joins TRBV3-1 (or the pseudogene TRBV3-2) and TRBJ1-3, with D uncertain. This CDR3 contains 14 residues. V was pared by 2 bases and J by 2 bases, with 7 bases between. Germline V gene lookup returns CDR1 LGHDT and CDR2 YNNKEL (reference sequence).

The V gene is TRBV24-1, the J gene TRBJ1-2, with a possible D match to TRBD1 (6 bases). The length of the CDR3 is 14 residues. V was pared by 4 bases and J by 2 bases, with 10 bases between. Germline loops: CDR1 KGHDR, CDR2 SFDVKD. The CDR3 DNA sequence: TGTGCCACCAGTGACCGGACAGTCAACTATGGCTACACCTTC. Protein sequence: CATSDRTVNYGYTF.

The chain employs TRBV28 and TRBJ1-1; TRBD1 agrees at 7 bases. Losses at the gene ends were 3 bases for V and 1 base for J; bases not matched to a gene: 8. The germline V gene encodes CDR1 MDHEN and CDR2 SYDVKM. The CDR3 consists of 16 residues. The CDR3 coding sequence is TGTGCCAGCAGTTTTAGGGTAGGGGGCGAGAACACTGAAGCTTTCTTT. This encodes CASSFRVGGENTEAFF.

This clone was detected once. V is TRBV27 and J is TRBJ1-1; no reliable D call. With 3 bases removed from V and 1 base from J, the gap between germline ends came to 6 bases. The CDR3 is made up of 13 amino acids. Germline V gives CDR1 MNHEY, CDR2 SMNVEV (reference sequence). Here the CDR3 reads CASSFGQNTEAFF. The CDR3 region has the DNA TGTGCCAGCAGTTTTGGGCAGAACACTGAAGCTTTCTTT.

This chain uses TRBV4-1 with TRBJ1-3; tentatively, D is TRBD1 (6 bases). V was trimmed by 4 bases and J by 0 bases, leaving 16 bases between them. Germline V gene data show CDR1 as MGHRA and CDR2 as YSYEKL. CDR3 length equals 17 residues. The CDR3 sequence is CASSRSGDRSSGNTIYF. CDR3 nucleotide sequence: TGCGCCAGCAGCCGATCGGGAGACAGGAGCTCTGGAAACACCATATATTTT.

This chain connects TRBV6-5 to TRBJ1-2; the match to TRBD1 covers 9 bases. The CDR3 has 15 amino acids. V shed 4 bases, J shed 3 bases, and the junction held 6 bases outside the gene matches. Germline values: CDR1 MNHEY, CDR2 SVGAGI. The CDR3 loop reads CASSLGQGVDYGYTF. The CDR3 nucleotides are TGTGCCAGCAGTTTGGGACAGGGCGTTGACTATGGCTACACCTTC.

The CDR3 region is CASSVTANYGYTF. The CDR3 DNA follows: TGTGCCAGCAGCGTGACAGCTAACTATGGCTACACCTTC. The rearrangement links TRBV28 to TRBJ1-2, with a weak D call TRBD1 (5 bases). The germline V gene encodes CDR1 MDHEN and CDR2 SYDVKM. The CDR3 has 13 amino acids. The V end was cut by 6 bases, the J end by 0 bases, with 8 bases between.

This chain joins TRBV30 and TRBJ2-1, with 8 bases aligning to TRBD1. Per the germline V gene, CDR1 is GTSNPN and CDR2 is SVGIG (reference sequence). Unmatched junction bases numbered 3, after V lost 4 bases and J lost 4 bases. The CDR3 is 13 residues long. In DNA form, the CDR3 reads TGTGCCTGGATCAGGGGGCGATACAATGAGCAGTTCTTC. Its translation: CAWIRGRYNEQFF.

This clone came up once. The rearrangement uses TRBV7-2 and TRBJ2-1, with D unclear. The CDR3 loop spans 12 amino acids. V was pared by 3 bases and J by 9 bases, with 9 bases between. The germline V gene has CDR1 SGHTA and CDR2 FQGNSA. This chain's CDR3 is CASSLELGEQFF. CDR3 bases: TGTGCCAGCAGCTTGGAGCTCGGTGAGCAGTTCTTC.

This clone was seen a handful of times. The chain uses TRBV5-6 and TRBJ1-2, with D perhaps matching TRBD1 (5 bases). V was cut by 4 bases and J by 5 bases, with 9 bases left in between. The CDR3 has 12 residues. Per germline, CDR1 SGHDT and CDR2 YYEEEE. CDR3 DNA: TGTGCCAGCAGCCCAGGGAGTTATGGCTACACCTTC. Encoded protein: CASSPGSYGYTF. Filled out from reference TRBV5-6 and TRBJ1-2, the complete variable domain reads DAGVTQSPTHLIKTRGQQVTLRCSPKSGHDTVSWYQQALGQGPQFIFQYYEEEERQRGNFPDRFSGHQFPNYSSELNVNALLLGDSALYLCASSPGSYGYTFGSGTRLTVV.

This sequence joins TRBV9 and TRBJ1-3; 7 nucleotides line up with TRBD1. The CDR3 loop spans 16 amino acids. The germline gives CDR1 SGDLS, CDR2 YYNGEE. With V trimmed by 0 bases and J by 0 bases, 3 bases remained unmatched. The CDR3 sequence is CASSVGRDSSGNTIYF. The CDR3 coding sequence is TGTGCCAGCAGCGTAGGGAGGGACAGCTCTGGAAACACCATATATTTT.

The rearrangement uses TRBV27 and TRBJ2-3; 9 positions agree with TRBD2. Unmatched junction bases numbered 7, after V lost 5 bases and J lost 1 base. Looked up from germline, CDR1 is MNHEY and CDR2 is SMNVEV (reference sequence). CDR3 size: 16 residues. This CDR3 is CASSPQRGVGTDTQYF. In DNA, the CDR3 is TGTGCCAGCAGTCCCCAGCGGGGGGTGGGCACAGATACGCAGTATTTT.

This clone has more than one count but fewer than ten. CDR3 in DNA: TGTGCCATCCCTTCGCCGGGACAGGGGCCCTATGGCTACACCTTC. It translates to CAIPSPGQGPYGYTF. This rearrangement joins TRBV10-3 to TRBJ1-2; 10 nucleotides align to TRBD1. The germline V gene has CDR1 ENHRY and CDR2 SYGVKD. This CDR3 has 15 amino acids. V trimming: 8 bases; J trimming: 4 bases; junction bases outside the gene matches: 10.

The V and J genes are TRBV6-5 and TRBJ2-3; D possibly corresponds to TRBD1 (6 bases). Germline V gives CDR1 MNHEY, CDR2 SVGAGI. This CDR3 comprises 13 residues. Trimming took 5 bases from V and 6 from J, leaving 12 bases between them. In DNA, the CDR3 is TGTGCCAGCAGTAGGACAGAAATCGATACGCAGTATTTT. Residues: CASSRTEIDTQYF.

The CDR3 nucleotides read TGTGCCAGCAGATCGATCCACTACGAGCAGTACTTC. Its translation: CASRSIHYEQYF. V is TRBV7-9 and J is TRBJ2-7; D unclear. V shed 6 bases and J shed 3 bases, with 9 bases lying between them. Germline values: CDR1 SEHNR, CDR2 FQNEAQ (reference sequence). This CDR3 is built from 12 residues.